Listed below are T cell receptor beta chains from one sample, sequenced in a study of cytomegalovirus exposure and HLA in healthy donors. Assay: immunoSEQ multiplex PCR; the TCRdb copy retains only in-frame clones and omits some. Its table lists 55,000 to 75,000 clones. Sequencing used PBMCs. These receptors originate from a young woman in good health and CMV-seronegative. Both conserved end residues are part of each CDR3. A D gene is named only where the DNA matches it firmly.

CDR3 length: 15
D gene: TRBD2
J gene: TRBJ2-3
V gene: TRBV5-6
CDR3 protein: CASSLTSGGANTQYF
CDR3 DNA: TGTGCCAGCAGCCTTACTAGCGGGGGGGCAAATACGCAGTATTTT

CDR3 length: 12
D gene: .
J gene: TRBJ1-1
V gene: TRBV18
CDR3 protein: CASSPLRTWAFF
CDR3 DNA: TGTGCCAGCTCACCACTCAGGACTTGGGCTTTCTTT

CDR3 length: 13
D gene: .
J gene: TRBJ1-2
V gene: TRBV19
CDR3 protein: CASTTVPNYGYTF
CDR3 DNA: TGTGCCAGTACTACCGTACCTAACTATGGCTACACCTTC

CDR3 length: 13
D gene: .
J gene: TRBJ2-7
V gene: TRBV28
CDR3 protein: CASSPDSSPEQYF
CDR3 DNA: TGTGCCAGCAGCCCGGACAGTAGCCCCGAGCAGTACTTC

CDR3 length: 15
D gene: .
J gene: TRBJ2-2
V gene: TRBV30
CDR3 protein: CAWSPNNRNTGELFF
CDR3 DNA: TGTGCCTGGAGTCCTAACAACAGGAACACCGGGGAGCTGTTTTTT

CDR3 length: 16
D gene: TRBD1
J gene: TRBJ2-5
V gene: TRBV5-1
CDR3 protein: CASSASTGGEQQTQYF
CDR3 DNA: TGCGCCAGCAGCGCCTCTACAGGGGGCGAGCAACAGACCCAGTACTTC

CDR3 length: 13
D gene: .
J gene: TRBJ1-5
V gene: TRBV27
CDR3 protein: CASSPVGSQPQHF
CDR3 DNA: TGTGCCAGCTCCCCGGTCGGGAGTCAGCCCCAGCATTTT

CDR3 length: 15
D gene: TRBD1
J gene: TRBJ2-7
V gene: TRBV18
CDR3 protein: CASSLTGPGEDEQYF
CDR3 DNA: TGTGCCAGCTCACTGACAGGGCCCGGTGAGGACGAGCAGTACTTC

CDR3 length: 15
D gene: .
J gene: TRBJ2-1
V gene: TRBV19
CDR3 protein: CASSIDLGVKNEQFF
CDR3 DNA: TGTGCCAGTAGTATAGATCTGGGCGTAAAGAATGAGCAGTTCTTC

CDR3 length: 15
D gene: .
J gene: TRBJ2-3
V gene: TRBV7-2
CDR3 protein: CASSLSPISTDTQYF
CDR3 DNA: TGTGCCAGCAGCTTATCCCCGATCAGTACAGATACGCAGTATTTT

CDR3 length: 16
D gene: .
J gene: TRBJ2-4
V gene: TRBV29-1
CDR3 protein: CSVEQGSGVAKNIQYF
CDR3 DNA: TGCAGCGTTGAACAGGGGTCAGGGGTAGCCAAAAACATTCAGTACTTC

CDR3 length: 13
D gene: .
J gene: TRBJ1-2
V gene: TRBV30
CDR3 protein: CAWSVRGDYGYTF
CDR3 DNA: TGTGCCTGGAGTGTACGGGGGGACTATGGCTACACCTTC

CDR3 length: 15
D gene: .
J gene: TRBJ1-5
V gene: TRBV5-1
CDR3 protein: CASSLEGAGNQPQHF
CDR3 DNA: TGCGCCAGCAGCTTGGAAGGGGCAGGCAATCAGCCCCAGCATTTT

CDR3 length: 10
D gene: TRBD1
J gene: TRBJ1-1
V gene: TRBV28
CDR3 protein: CASSDRAAFF
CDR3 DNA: TGTGCCAGCAGCGACAGGGCTGCTTTCTTT

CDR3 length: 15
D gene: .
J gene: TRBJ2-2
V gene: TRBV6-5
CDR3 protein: CASSYSGSHTGELFF
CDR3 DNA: TGTGCCAGCAGTTACTCTGGGAGTCACACCGGGGAGCTGTTTTTT

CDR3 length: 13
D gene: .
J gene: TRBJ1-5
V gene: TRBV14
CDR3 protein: CASSQSPGGPQHF
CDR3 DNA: TGTGCCAGCAGCCAGTCACCCGGCGGCCCCCAGCATTTT

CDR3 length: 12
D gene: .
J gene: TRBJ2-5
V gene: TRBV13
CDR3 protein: CASRTGGETQYF
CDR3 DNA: TGTGCCAGCAGGACAGGAGGAGAGACCCAGTACTTC

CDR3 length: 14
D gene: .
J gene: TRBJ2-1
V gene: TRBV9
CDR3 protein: CASSPTGVGSEQFF
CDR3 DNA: TGTGCCAGCAGCCCTACGGGGGTGGGTAGTGAGCAGTTCTTC

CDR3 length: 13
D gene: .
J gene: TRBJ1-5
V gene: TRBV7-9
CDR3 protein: CASSSQGGQPQHF
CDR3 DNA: TGTGCCAGCAGCTCCCAGGGAGGTCAGCCCCAGCATTTT

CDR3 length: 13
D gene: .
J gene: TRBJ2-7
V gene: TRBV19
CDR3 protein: CASSMAGAYEQYF
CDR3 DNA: TGTGCCAGTAGTATGGCAGGGGCCTACGAGCAGTACTTC

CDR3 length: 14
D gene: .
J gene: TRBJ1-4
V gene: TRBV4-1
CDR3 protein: CAGGRGGAFEKLFF
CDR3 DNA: TGCGCCGGCGGTAGGGGGGGGGCTTTTGAAAAACTGTTTTTT

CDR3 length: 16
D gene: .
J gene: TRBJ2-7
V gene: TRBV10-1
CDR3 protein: CASSGVGDNHAYEQYF
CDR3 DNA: TGCGCCAGCAGTGGGGTAGGGGACAATCACGCCTACGAGCAGTACTTC

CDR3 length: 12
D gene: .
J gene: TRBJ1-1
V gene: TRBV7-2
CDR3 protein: CASSFLRTEAFF
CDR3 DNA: TGTGCCAGCAGCTTCCTTCGTACTGAAGCTTTCTTT

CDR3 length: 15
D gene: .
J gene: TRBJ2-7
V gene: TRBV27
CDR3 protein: CASSSPGSLLYEQYF
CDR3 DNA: TGTGCCAGCAGTTCCCCGGGATCCCTCCTTTACGAGCAGTACTTC

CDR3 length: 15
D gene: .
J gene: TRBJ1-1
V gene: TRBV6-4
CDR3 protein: CARLTSRNMNTEAFF
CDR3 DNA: TGTGCCAGATTGACTTCCCGAAACATGAACACTGAAGCTTTCTTT

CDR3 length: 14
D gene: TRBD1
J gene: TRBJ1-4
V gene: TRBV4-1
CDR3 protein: CASSPDRGGEKLFF
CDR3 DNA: TGCGCCAGCAGCCCGGACAGGGGTGGCGAAAAACTGTTTTTT

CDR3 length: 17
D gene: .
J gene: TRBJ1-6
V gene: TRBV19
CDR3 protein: CASSIQRTGTYNSPLHF
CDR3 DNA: TGTGCCAGTAGTATACAGAGGACGGGAACTTATAATTCACCCCTCCACTTT

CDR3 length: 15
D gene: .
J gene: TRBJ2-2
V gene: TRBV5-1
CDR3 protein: CASSLGRVYTGELFF
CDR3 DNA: TGCGCCAGCAGCTTGGGCAGGGTTTACACCGGGGAGCTGTTTTTT

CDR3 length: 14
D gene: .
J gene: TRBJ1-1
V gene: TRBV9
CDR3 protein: CASSVARVGGEAFF
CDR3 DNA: TGTGCCAGCAGCGTAGCTCGAGTGGGGGGTGAAGCTTTCTTT

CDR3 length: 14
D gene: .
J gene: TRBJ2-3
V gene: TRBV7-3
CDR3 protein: CASSLESGWDTQYF
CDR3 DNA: TGTGCCAGCAGCTTAGAATCGGGTTGGGATACGCAGTATTTT

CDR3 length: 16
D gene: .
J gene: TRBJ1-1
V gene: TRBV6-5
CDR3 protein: CASSYFRGAVNTEAFF
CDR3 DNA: TGTGCCAGCAGTTATTTTCGGGGAGCTGTGAACACTGAAGCTTTCTTT

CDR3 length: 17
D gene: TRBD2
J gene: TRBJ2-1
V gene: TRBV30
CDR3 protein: CAWSETMGAGGSNEQFF
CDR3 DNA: TGTGCCTGGAGTGAAACCATGGGGGCGGGAGGGTCGAATGAGCAGTTCTTC

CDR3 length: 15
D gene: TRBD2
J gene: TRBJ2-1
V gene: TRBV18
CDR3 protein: CASSPGLAGGFEQFF
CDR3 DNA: TGTGCCAGCTCACCAGGACTAGCGGGAGGGTTTGAGCAGTTCTTC

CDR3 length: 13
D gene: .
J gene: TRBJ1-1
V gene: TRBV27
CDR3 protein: CASSFGSDTEAFF
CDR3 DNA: TGTGCCAGCAGTTTTGGGAGCGACACTGAAGCTTTCTTT